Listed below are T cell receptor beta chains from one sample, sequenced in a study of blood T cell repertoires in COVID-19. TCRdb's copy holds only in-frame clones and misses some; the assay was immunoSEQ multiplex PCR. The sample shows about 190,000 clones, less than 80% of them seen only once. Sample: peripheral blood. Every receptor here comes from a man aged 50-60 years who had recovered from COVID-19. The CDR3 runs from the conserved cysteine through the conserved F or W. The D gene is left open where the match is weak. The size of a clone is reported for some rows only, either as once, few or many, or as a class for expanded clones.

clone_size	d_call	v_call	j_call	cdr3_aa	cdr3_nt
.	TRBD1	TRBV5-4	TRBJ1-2	CASRLGQEGGYGYTF	TGTGCCAGCAGACTGGGACAGGAAGGGGGCTATGGCTACACCTTC
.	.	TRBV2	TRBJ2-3	CASSVNSGSTDTQYF	TGTGCCAGCAGTGTAAACTCCGGGAGCACAGATACGCAGTATTTT
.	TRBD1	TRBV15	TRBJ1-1	CATSRHTYRGTEAFF	TGTGCCACCAGCAGACATACTTACAGGGGGACTGAAGCTTTCTTT
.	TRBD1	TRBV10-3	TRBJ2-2	CAIDQGAGGTGELFF	TGTGCCATCGACCAGGGGGCCGGTGGCACCGGGGAGCTGTTTTTT
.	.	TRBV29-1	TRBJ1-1	CSVEAGNTEAFF	TGCAGCGTTGAAGCAGGGAACACTGAAGCTTTCTTT
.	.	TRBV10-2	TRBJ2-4	CASSYDRNKNIQYF	TGCGCCAGCAGTTACGACAGGAACAAAAACATTCAGTACTTC
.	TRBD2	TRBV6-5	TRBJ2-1	CASSYRHLAGNEQFF	TGTGCCAGCAGTTACCGGCATCTAGCGGGCAATGAGCAGTTCTTC
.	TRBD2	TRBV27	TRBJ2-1	CASSLIGVKSGKTYNEQFF	TGTGCCAGCAGTTTAATTGGAGTAAAAAGCGGGAAGACCTACAATGAGCAGTTCTTC
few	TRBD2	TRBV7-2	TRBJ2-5	CASSLAVPSGSETQYF	TGTGCCAGCAGCTTAGCAGTCCCTAGCGGGAGCGAGACCCAGTACTTC
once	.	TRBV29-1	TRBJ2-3	CSVEATQTDTQYF	TGCAGCGTTGAAGCGACACAAACAGATACGCAGTATTTT
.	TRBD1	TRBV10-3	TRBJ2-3	CAISEGTGRDTQYF	TGTGCCATCAGTGAGGGGACAGGGAGAGATACGCAGTATTTT
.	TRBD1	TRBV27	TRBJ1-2	CASSRDRVTGYTF	TGTGCCAGCAGCCGGGACAGGGTTACTGGCTACACCTTC
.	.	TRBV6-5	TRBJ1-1	CASRIPGAEAFF	TGTGCCAGCAGGATCCCAGGGGCTGAAGCTTTCTTT
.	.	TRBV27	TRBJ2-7	CASSSRGGYNEQYF	TGTGCCAGCAGTTCTAGGGGGGGCTATAACGAGCAGTACTTC
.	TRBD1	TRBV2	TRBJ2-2	CASSDWGTGNTGELFF	TGTGCCAGCAGTGACTGGGGGACAGGGAATACCGGGGAGCTGTTTTTT
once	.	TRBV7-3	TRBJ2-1	CASSLTGPGVGYNEQFF	TGTGCCAGCAGCTTAACGGGGCCCGGTGTCGGGTACAATGAGCAGTTCTTC
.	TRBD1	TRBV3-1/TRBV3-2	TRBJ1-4	CASSVTGTGGEKLFF	TGTGCCAGCAGCGTAACCGGGACAGGGGGTGAAAAACTGTTTTTT
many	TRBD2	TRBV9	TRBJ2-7	CASAPLAGNYEQYF	TGTGCCAGCGCCCCACTAGCGGGAAATTACGAGCAGTACTTC
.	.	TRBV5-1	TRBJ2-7	CASSIITGTGSRREQYF	TGCGCCAGCAGCATAATCACGGGAACCGGGAGCCGACGAGAGCAGTACTTC
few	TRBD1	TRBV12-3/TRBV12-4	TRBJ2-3	CASSLSQGAVYF	TGTGCCAGCAGTTTAAGTCAGGGGGCCGTATATTTT
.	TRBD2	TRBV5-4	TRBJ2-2	CASSHGTSGILTGELFF	TGTGCCAGCAGCCACGGGACTAGCGGGATCCTCACCGGGGAGCTGTTTTTT
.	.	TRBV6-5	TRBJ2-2	CASKGHSGTGELFF	TGTGCCAGCAAGGGACACTCGGGGACCGGGGAGCTGTTTTTT
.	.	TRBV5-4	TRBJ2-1	CASREGSGLYNEQFF	TGTGCCAGCAGGGAGGGATCCGGACTCTACAATGAGCAGTTCTTC
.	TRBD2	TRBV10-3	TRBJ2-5	CAISETSGGQETQYF	TGTGCCATCAGTGAGACTAGCGGGGGACAAGAGACCCAGTACTTC
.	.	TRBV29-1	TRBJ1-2	CSGSRENYGYTF	TGCAGCGGTAGCAGAGAGAACTATGGCTACACCTTC
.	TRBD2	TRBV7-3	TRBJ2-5	CASSLGLAGGETQYF	TGTGCCAGCAGCTTGGGACTAGCGGGAGGAGAGACCCAGTACTTC
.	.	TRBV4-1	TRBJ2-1	CASSLAPSSYNEQFF	TGCGCCAGCAGCCTAGCGCCGAGCTCCTACAATGAGCAGTTCTTC
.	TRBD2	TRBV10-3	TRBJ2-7	CAISDGLAAYEQYF	TGTGCCATCAGTGATGGACTAGCGGCCTACGAGCAGTACTTC